This TCR beta chain was identified in a study of blood T cell repertoires in COVID-19. In its sample, this clone was seen a few times. This CDR3 contains 17 residues. Germline V gene sequence: CDR1 GTSNPN, CDR2 SVGIG (reference sequence). Repertoires were generated with immunoSEQ multiplex PCR, while TCRdb's copy carries only in-frame clones and drops some. The sample includes about 250,000 clones, around 82% seen only once; the top ten take roughly 9.4%. Sequencing input: peripheral blood. The chain is built from TRBV30 and TRBJ2-3; the match to TRBD2 covers 11 bases. The receptor's source is a man aged 35 to 55 with active or convalescent COVID-19. The CDR3 bases are TGTGCTGGAGTGGATAAGTTAGCGGGGGGGCCCAAGGATACGCAGTATTTT. Protein product: CAGVDKLAGGPKDTQYF.